The rows below give T cell receptor beta chains drawn from one sample of a study of T cells in Graves' hyperthyroidism and ophthalmopathy. From the multiplex PCR reads, TCRdb called clonotypes with MiXCR, one entry per CDR3 protein. The sample lists tens of thousands of distinct CDR3 sequences; just under 50% were seen once. Material: blood. These receptors originate from a woman between 50 and 59 years old with Graves' hyperthyroidism that later progressed to Graves' ophthalmopathy. The CDR3 runs from the conserved cysteine through the conserved F or W.

v_gene: TRBV5-1
j_gene: TRBJ2-1
CDR3aa: CASSSTGGYNEQFF

v_gene: TRBV19
j_gene: TRBJ1-4
CDR3aa: CASSTGQANNEKLFF

v_gene: TRBV20-1
j_gene: TRBJ2-3
CDR3aa: CSARSAGWSIDADTQYF

v_gene: TRBV7-6
j_gene: TRBJ2-7
CDR3aa: CASSSGAGYEQYF

v_gene: TRBV20-1
j_gene: TRBJ2-4
CDR3aa: CSATPLEGAKNIQYF

v_gene: TRBV5-6
j_gene: TRBJ2-5
CDR3aa: CASSHAASPRETQYF

v_gene: TRBV29-1
j_gene: TRBJ2-7
CDR3aa: CSDASKAYEQYF

v_gene: TRBV3-1
j_gene: TRBJ2-7
CDR3aa: CASSQDLAGGYEQYF

v_gene: TRBV7-9
j_gene: TRBJ2-7
CDR3aa: CASSRDYEGQYF

v_gene: TRBV4-2
j_gene: TRBJ2-1
CDR3aa: CASGQGGLAGYNEQVF

v_gene: TRBV29-1
j_gene: TRBJ1-4
CDR3aa: CSVTTGGDGEKLFF

v_gene: TRBV9
j_gene: TRBJ2-5
CDR3aa: CASSVGGRAGQEAQYF

v_gene: TRBV6-5
j_gene: TRBJ2-1
CDR3aa: CASSRTTSGTSGNQQFF

v_gene: TRBV5-1
j_gene: TRBJ1-1
CDR3aa: CASRTQGNTEAFF

v_gene: TRBV19
j_gene: TRBJ2-6
CDR3aa: CASSITGASGANVLTF

v_gene: TRBV19
j_gene: TRBJ2-6
CDR3aa: CASRDSFSGANVLTF

v_gene: TRBV6-6
j_gene: TRBJ2-7
CDR3aa: CASTSRRTSGSPEQYF

v_gene: TRBV5-1
j_gene: TRBJ2-5
CDR3aa: CASSLNQRERETQYF

v_gene: TRBV7-9
j_gene: TRBJ2-1
CDR3aa: CASSLPLAGAYEQFF

v_gene: TRBV12-3/TRBV12-4
j_gene: TRBJ1-6
CDR3aa: CASSSGFHGSPLHF

v_gene: TRBV5-1
j_gene: TRBJ2-7
CDR3aa: CASSTESEQYF

v_gene: TRBV7-6
j_gene: TRBJ2-3
CDR3aa: CASSPGVADTQYF

v_gene: TRBV3-2
j_gene: TRBJ2-7
CDR3aa: CARRALGIHEQYF

v_gene: TRBV11-3
j_gene: TRBJ1-4
CDR3aa: CASSLDGREHEKLFF

v_gene: TRBV20-1
j_gene: TRBJ2-3
CDR3aa: CSASRDPARSDTQYF

v_gene: TRBV6-1
j_gene: TRBJ2-6
CDR3aa: CASSKVPNTGANVLTF

v_gene: TRBV7-9
j_gene: TRBJ2-5
CDR3aa: CASSLKLAGGGGEAQYF

v_gene: TRBV12-3/TRBV12-4
j_gene: TRBJ2-7
CDR3aa: CASRAQGSSYEQYF

v_gene: TRBV10-1
j_gene: TRBJ2-5
CDR3aa: CASSLTPGLAGVRAETQYF

v_gene: TRBV20-1
j_gene: TRBJ2-1
CDR3aa: CSARKRTSGYNNEQFF

v_gene: TRBV18
j_gene: TRBJ2-3
CDR3aa: CAGSPLEGWGTDTQYF

v_gene: TRBV10-2
j_gene: TRBJ2-5
CDR3aa: CASAGASRETQYF

v_gene: TRBV7-9
j_gene: TRBJ2-7
CDR3aa: CASSPVGGGYEQYF

v_gene: TRBV7-8
j_gene: TRBJ2-6
CDR3aa: CASSEPGLDFSGANVLAF

v_gene: TRBV11-2
j_gene: TRBJ1-5
CDR3aa: CASSLERVSNQPQHF

v_gene: TRBV7-9
j_gene: TRBJ1-3
CDR3aa: CATRDRKNTIYF

v_gene: TRBV29-1
j_gene: TRBJ2-7
CDR3aa: CSADGTGPYEQYF

v_gene: TRBV2
j_gene: TRBJ2-3
CDR3aa: CASSEDSTDTQYF

v_gene: TRBV6-4
j_gene: TRBJ2-3
CDR3aa: CASSLTSGSTDTQYF

v_gene: TRBV5-6
j_gene: TRBJ2-3
CDR3aa: CASSLSGTGGLILRTDTQYF

v_gene: TRBV20-1
j_gene: TRBJ2-1
CDR3aa: CSARDASVTDTQFF

v_gene: TRBV29-1
j_gene: TRBJ2-7
CDR3aa: CSVGPRYEQYF